The rows below give T cell receptor beta chains drawn from one sample of a study of identical twins. TCRdb passed the 5' RACE reads through MiXCR, listing each CDR3 protein once. This sample has approximately 700,000 distinct CDR3 sequences, with over 15% found just once. This sample also belongs to another study, concerning T cells expressing NK-cell markers.

The sample taken for sequencing was PBMCs. These receptors all come from a woman younger than 30 in good health. Each CDR3 is given with its conserved first and last residue. Fields, in order: D gene, V gene, J gene, clone size, CDR3 protein, CDR3 DNA. D genes are given only for firm matches. Size is omitted from some rows. Given values are once, few, many or a class for expanded clones.

D: NA; V: TRBV29-1; J: TRBJ1-2; size: NA; CDR3: CSVEADSSGGYTF; DNA: TGCAGCGTTGAGGCCGACAGTTCGGGTGGCTACACCTTC
D: NA; V: TRBV20-1; J: TRBJ2-1; size: few; CDR3: CSARSGAGEQFF; DNA: TGCAGTGCTCGGAGCGGAGCGGGTGAGCAGTTCTTC
D: TRBD1; V: TRBV12-3/TRBV12-4; J: TRBJ2-3; size: few; CDR3: CASSSQTGTGTDTQYF; DNA: TGTGCCAGCAGTTCACAGACCGGGACAGGGACAGATACGCAGTATTTT
D: TRBD2; V: TRBV7-9; J: TRBJ2-2; size: NA; CDR3: CASSILTSLPGELFF; DNA: TGTGCCAGCAGCATATTGACTAGCTTGCCGGGGGAGCTGTTTTTT
D: NA; V: TRBV14; J: TRBJ2-7; size: once; CDR3: CASSPWSEQYF; DNA: TGTGCCAGCAGCCCCTGGAGCGAGCAGTACTTC
D: TRBD1; V: TRBV5-5; J: TRBJ1-1; size: few; CDR3: CASRLGTVNTEAFF; DNA: TGTGCCAGCAGACTAGGGACAGTGAACACTGAAGCTTTCTTT
D: TRBD1; V: TRBV12-3/TRBV12-4; J: TRBJ2-1; size: many; CDR3: CASSGGQGAFEQFF; DNA: TGTGCCAGCAGTGGAGGACAGGGGGCCTTTGAGCAGTTCTTC
D: TRBD2; V: TRBV29-1; J: TRBJ2-5; size: NA; CDR3: CSADRSSGVETQYF; DNA: TGCAGCGCGGATAGGTCTAGCGGGGTCGAGACCCAGTACTTC
D: TRBD2; V: TRBV11-2; J: TRBJ2-7; size: many; CDR3: CASSPGLAATYEQYF; DNA: TGTGCCAGCAGTCCAGGACTAGCGGCTACCTACGAGCAGTACTTC
D: NA; V: TRBV3-1; J: TRBJ1-2; size: few; CDR3: CASSQEVNGYTF; DNA: TGTGCCAGCAGCCAAGAGGTTAACGGCTACACCTTC
D: NA; V: TRBV3-1; J: TRBJ1-2; size: NA; CDR3: CASSPRTLPWGGYTF; DNA: TGTGCCAGCAGCCCAAGGACTCTACCTTGGGGAGGCTACACCTTC
D: NA; V: TRBV3-1; J: TRBJ2-7; size: many; CDR3: CASSQDRYEQYF; DNA: TGTGCCAGCAGCCAAGACAGGTACGAGCAGTACTTC
D: NA; V: TRBV20-1; J: TRBJ1-2; size: few; CDR3: CSAWDLNYGYTF; DNA: TGCAGTGCTTGGGACCTTAACTATGGCTACACCTTC
D: NA; V: TRBV27; J: TRBJ2-7; size: few; CDR3: CASSPRTGNRYEQYF; DNA: TGTGCCAGCAGTCCCCGTACAGGGAATAGGTACGAGCAGTACTTC
D: TRBD1; V: TRBV29-1; J: TRBJ2-5; size: NA; CDR3: CSATGVETQYF; DNA: TGCAGCGCAACAGGGGTTGAGACCCAGTACTTC
D: NA; V: TRBV12-3/TRBV12-4; J: TRBJ2-6; size: many; CDR3: CASRGRRVSGANVLTF; DNA: TGTGCCAGCAGGGGGCGCAGGGTCTCTGGGGCCAACGTCCTGACTTTC
D: NA; V: TRBV7-2; J: TRBJ2-7; size: many; CDR3: CASTNNRVAYEQYF; DNA: TGTGCCAGCACTAACAACAGGGTCGCCTACGAGCAGTACTTC
D: TRBD1; V: TRBV12-3/TRBV12-4; J: TRBJ2-3; size: few; CDR3: CASSPEQGDTQYF; DNA: TGTGCCAGCAGCCCGGAACAGGGGGATACGCAGTATTTT
D: TRBD1; V: TRBV15; J: TRBJ2-4; size: few; CDR3: CATSRDPSRDRTYIQYF; DNA: TGTGCCACCAGCAGAGACCCTAGCCGGGACAGGACCTACATTCAGTACTTC
D: TRBD1; V: TRBV29-1; J: TRBJ1-1; size: many; CDR3: CSETGTGGTEAFF; DNA: TGCAGCGAGACAGGGACCGGGGGCACTGAAGCTTTCTTT
D: NA; V: TRBV5-6; J: TRBJ2-1; size: few; CDR3: CASSLLAAGELF; DNA: TGTGCCAGCAGCTTATTGGCGGCTGGGGAGCTCTTC
D: TRBD2; V: TRBV3-1; J: TRBJ2-5; size: NA; CDR3: CASSQDSRLAGGQETQYF; DNA: TGTGCCAGCAGCCAAGACTCCCGACTAGCGGGGGGACAAGAGACCCAGTACTTC
D: NA; V: TRBV9; J: TRBJ2-3; size: NA; CDR3: CASTFTQGKADTQYF; DNA: TGTGCCAGCACCTTCACCCAGGGGAAAGCAGATACGCAGTATTTT
D: TRBD1; V: TRBV11-1; J: TRBJ2-1; size: NA; CDR3: CASSKIDRGSYNEQFF; DNA: TGTGCCAGCAGCAAGATTGACAGGGGGTCCTACAATGAGCAGTTCTTC
D: NA; V: TRBV20-1; J: TRBJ1-3; size: NA; CDR3: CSAKLPGTGNTIYF; DNA: TGCAGTGCCAAACTCCCGGGGACTGGAAACACCATATATTTT
D: TRBD2; V: TRBV4-2; J: TRBJ2-3; size: few; CDR3: CASSQDLWTSGGAADTQYF; DNA: TGTGCCAGCAGCCAAGATCTGTGGACTAGCGGGGGGGCCGCAGATACGCAGTATTTT
D: TRBD1; V: TRBV6-5; J: TRBJ2-4; size: few; CDR3: CASSYSGTGVAKNIQYF; DNA: TGTGCCAGCAGTTACTCGGGGACAGGGGTGGCCAAAAACATTCAGTACTTC
D: TRBD2; V: TRBV20-1; J: TRBJ2-7; size: NA; CDR3: CSAPPRGSGKVNEQYF; DNA: TGCAGTGCTCCCCCTAGGGGTAGCGGGAAAGTGAACGAGCAGTACTTC
D: TRBD1; V: TRBV3-1; J: TRBJ2-7; size: NA; CDR3: CASSRTGGGVHEQYF; DNA: TGTGCCAGCAGCCGAACAGGGGGCGGTGTTCACGAGCAGTACTTC
D: TRBD1; V: TRBV12-3/TRBV12-4; J: TRBJ1-5; size: many; CDR3: CASRRTGVNQPQHF; DNA: TGTGCCAGCAGACGGACAGGGGTCAATCAGCCCCAGCATTTT
D: NA; V: TRBV7-3; J: TRBJ1-1; size: NA; CDR3: CASSLGGPYGEAFF; DNA: TGTGCCAGCAGCTTAGGCGGCCCATACGGGGAAGCTTTCTTT
D: NA; V: TRBV20-1; J: TRBJ2-3; size: few; CDR3: CSAAGLTDTQYF; DNA: TGCAGTGCCGCGGGCCTGACAGATACGCAGTATTTT
D: NA; V: TRBV30; J: TRBJ2-3; size: NA; CDR3: CAWGRNADTQYF; DNA: TGTGCCTGGGGGCGTAACGCAGATACGCAGTATTTT
D: NA; V: TRBV12-3/TRBV12-4; J: TRBJ2-2; size: NA; CDR3: CASSFSAGMNTGELFF; DNA: TGTGCCAGCAGTTTCTCGGCGGGGATGAACACCGGGGAGCTGTTTTTT
D: NA; V: TRBV12-3/TRBV12-4; J: TRBJ2-7; size: NA; CDR3: CASSLGALSYEQYF; DNA: TGTGCCAGCAGTTTAGGGGCCTTGTCCTACGAGCAGTACTTC
D: TRBD2; V: TRBV11-2; J: TRBJ2-5; size: NA; CDR3: CASSLATVSRGKETQYF; DNA: TGTGCCAGCAGCTTAGCCACCGTCTCGCGGGGGAAAGAGACCCAGTACTTC
D: NA; V: TRBV13; J: TRBJ1-3; size: few; CDR3: CASSLVGTKNTIYF; DNA: TGTGCCAGCAGCTTAGTAGGGACGAAGAACACCATATATTTT
D: TRBD1; V: TRBV24-1; J: TRBJ2-3; size: few; CDR3: CATSQGAGDTQYF; DNA: TGTGCCACCAGCCAGGGGGCTGGAGATACGCAGTATTTT
D: TRBD2; V: TRBV5-1; J: TRBJ2-7; size: few; CDR3: CASSLALAGVADEQYF; DNA: TGCGCCAGCAGCTTGGCACTGGCGGGAGTAGCGGACGAGCAGTACTTC
D: NA; V: TRBV12-3/TRBV12-4; J: TRBJ1-1; size: few; CDR3: CASTFGRGTEAFF; DNA: TGTGCCAGCACTTTCGGGAGAGGCACTGAAGCTTTCTTT
D: TRBD1; V: TRBV12-3/TRBV12-4; J: TRBJ1-5; size: many; CDR3: CASSLTGIRQPQHF; DNA: TGTGCCAGCAGTTTGACAGGGATCCGGCAGCCCCAGCATTTT
D: NA; V: TRBV15; J: TRBJ2-1; size: NA; CDR3: CATSRDRQGGDEQFF; DNA: TGTGCCACCAGCAGAGATCGGCAGGGCGGGGATGAGCAGTTCTTC
D: NA; V: TRBV7-9; J: TRBJ1-1; size: few; CDR3: CASSSWQFGEAFF; DNA: TGTGCCAGCAGCTCCTGGCAGTTCGGTGAAGCTTTCTTT
D: NA; V: TRBV5-5; J: TRBJ2-4; size: few; CDR3: CASSLINIQYF; DNA: TGTGCCAGCTCTCTGATAAACATTCAGTACTTC
D: TRBD2; V: TRBV12-3/TRBV12-4; J: TRBJ2-5; size: few; CDR3: CASSPYGGAETQYF; DNA: TGTGCCAGCAGTCCCTACGGGGGGGCGGAGACCCAGTACTTC
D: NA; V: TRBV7-2; J: TRBJ2-1; size: many; CDR3: CASSLGGSGTLQFF; DNA: TGTGCCAGCAGCTTAGGTGGGTCCGGCACTCTGCAGTTCTTC